The 23 T cell receptor beta chains reported below all come from one sample, sequenced in a study of blood T cell repertoires in COVID-19. TCRdb's copy holds only in-frame clones and misses some; the assay was immunoSEQ multiplex PCR. The sample lists a few hundred thousand clones; roughly 84% were seen once. The specimen sequenced was peripheral blood. The source is a man aged 45-60 years with COVID-19, enrolled during active disease.

The rearrangement joins TRBV6-5 to TRBJ2-3; the match to TRBD1 covers 7 bases. In germline, CDR1 is MNHEY, CDR2 SVGAGI. V lost 1 base to trimming and J lost 0 bases; unmatched junction nucleotides: 1. The length of the CDR3 is 15 residues. DNA for the CDR3: TGTGCCAGCAGTTACTGGACAGGTAGCACAGATACGCAGTATTTT. Translated: CASSYWTGSTDTQYF.

This clone has a single count. The J gene is TRBJ2-5, the V gene TRBV2, with TRBD1 matching over 8 bases. CDR3 length: 14 amino acids. Per the germline V gene, CDR1 is SNHLY and CDR2 is FYNNEI. Trimming cost V 4 bases and J 3 bases; bases outside gene matches: 4. Written as DNA, the CDR3 is TGTGCCAGCAGTGTGGGGGACAGGAAAGAGACCCAGTACTTC. It specifies CASSVGDRKETQYF.

The chain has TRBV5-6 and TRBJ1-6; TRBD1 matches at 8 bases. Losses at the gene ends were 6 bases for V and 7 bases for J; bases not matched to a gene: 9. The CDR3 length is 15 residues. CDR1 and CDR2 (germline): SGHDT, YYEEEE. The DNA for the CDR3 is TGTGCCAGCACCAATCAGGGGGCGGGAAATTCACCCCTCCACTTT. Translating gives CASTNQGAGNSPLHF.

The chain uses TRBV28 and TRBJ2-4; TRBD1 might be the D (7 bases). Per the germline V gene, CDR1 is MDHEN and CDR2 is SYDVKM. The CDR3 is 16 amino acids. Trimming removed 0 bases from V and 0 bases from J, with 9 bases in between. CDR3 loop: CASSLWQGGAKNIQYF. CDR3 nucleotides: TGTGCCAGCAGTTTATGGCAGGGGGGAGCCAAAAACATTCAGTACTTC.

The chain employs TRBV15 and TRBJ2-7, with 11 bases fitting TRBD1. This CDR3 region has 15 residues. The junction had 5 bases not matched to a gene; V was cut back by 4 bases and J by 3 bases. CDR1 and CDR2 from the germline V gene are LNHNV and YYDKDF (reference sequence). DNA for the CDR3: TGTGCCACCAGCACGACCGGGACAGGGGGCTACGAGCAGTACTTC. It specifies CATSTTGTGGYEQYF.

The rearrangement joins TRBV30 to TRBJ2-5; the D is unclear. The CDR3 covers 13 residues. Germline CDR1 and CDR2: GTSNPN and SVGIG (reference sequence). V lost 0 bases and J 1 base, leaving 6 bases between the germline ends. DNA of the CDR3: TGTGCCTGGAGTGTTGGCAGCCAAGAGACCCAGTACTTC. Residues: CAWSVGSQETQYF. The full variable domain, in which reference TRBV30 and TRBJ2-5 provide the parts outside the CDR3, is SQTIHQWPATLVQPVGSPLSLECTVEGTSNPNLYWYRQAAGRGLQLLFYSVGIGQISSEVPQNLSASRPQDRQFILSSKKLLLSDSGFYLCAWSVGSQETQYFGPGTRLLVL.

The chain carries TRBV7-9 and TRBJ2-1; 10 bases agree with TRBD1. This CDR3 spans 18 amino acids. After removal of 5 bases from V and 10 bases from J, the junction contained 20 bases not matched to a gene. Germline V gene lookup returns CDR1 SEHNR and CDR2 FQNEAQ (reference sequence). CDR3 bases: TGTGCCAGCAGCCAGCGACCTTTGGGACAGGGGAAGGAATTGGAGCAGTTCTTC. Translation gives CASSQRPLGQGKELEQFF.

CDR3 in amino acids: CASTQGNNSPLHF. The DNA of the CDR3 is TGTGCCAGTACCCAGGGAAATAATTCACCCCTCCACTTT. The chain carries TRBV19 and TRBJ1-6; weak D call: TRBD1 (5 bases). The CDR3 sequence is 13 residues long. V lost 7 bases and J 5 bases, leaving 9 bases between the germline ends. Germline assignment: CDR1 LNHDA and CDR2 SQIVND (reference sequence).

The gene calls are TRBV30 and TRBJ1-5; 8 positions agree with TRBD1. Germline V lookup: CDR1 GTSNPN, CDR2 SVGIG (reference sequence). The trim removed 2 bases at V and 4 bases at J, leaving 4 bases unmatched. The CDR3 contains 14 residues. CDR3 in amino acids: CAWSQGALNQPQHF. The CDR3 region has the DNA TGTGCCTGGAGTCAGGGGGCGCTTAATCAGCCCCAGCATTTT.

The table lists this clone with a count of one. The chain carries TRBV19 and TRBJ1-1, with D possibly being TRBD1 (5 bases). Trimming removed 6 bases from V and 2 bases from J, with 10 bases in between. Germline CDR1 reads LNHDA; CDR2 reads SQIVND (reference sequence). This CDR3 spans 13 amino acids. The CDR3 protein is CASRGRANTEAFF. The CDR3 region has the DNA TGTGCCAGTAGGGGCAGGGCTAACACTGAAGCTTTCTTT.

This chain's CDR3 is CASSPTSGVDNEQFF. The CDR3 coding sequence is TGTGCCAGTAGCCCGACTAGCGGAGTCGACAATGAGCAGTTCTTC. This rearrangement joins TRBV19 to TRBJ2-1; the match to TRBD2 covers 9 bases. The ends lost 6 bases at V and 5 bases at J; junction bases unmatched: 8. The CDR3 loop spans 15 amino acids. Germline lookup yields CDR1 LNHDA and CDR2 SQIVND (reference sequence).

This sequence joins TRBV6-1 and TRBJ2-7; 10 bases match TRBD1. Germline V gives CDR1 MNHNS, CDR2 SASEGT. This CDR3 is 18 amino acids long. The J segment lost 6 bases and the V segment lost 0 bases, leaving 14 bases of the junction unmatched. CDR3 residues: CASSEAPGLLDRGAEQYF. The DNA of the CDR3 is TGTGCCAGCAGTGAAGCGCCAGGTTTATTGGACAGGGGGGCCGAGCAGTACTTC.

J is TRBJ2-1 and V is TRBV21-1; the table calls TRBD1, which could not be checked here. TRBV21-1 is recorded as a pseudogene. CDR3 length: 15 residues. The CDR3, as DNA: TGTGCCAGCAGCCCCCGGGACAGGTTTTACAATGAGCAGTTCTTC. Translation: CASSPRDRFYNEQFF.

Details on this clone: The sample holds other DNA sequences that translate to the same CDR3. The V and J genes are TRBV29-1 and TRBJ1-5; unclear D gene. Trimming shortened V by 4 bases and J by 0 bases, and 4 bases separated the two germline ends. The CDR3 sequence is 12 residues long. Germline V gene data show CDR1 as SQVTM and CDR2 as ANQGSEA. In DNA form, the CDR3 reads TGCAGCGTTGGTCATAGCAATCAGCCCCAGCATTTT. This translates into CSVGHSNQPQHF.

The chain joins TRBV6-2 or TRBV6-3 to TRBJ2-7; 7 nucleotides line up with TRBD2. This CDR3 is built from 15 residues. The V segment lost 0 bases and the J segment 2 bases; nucleotides outside the gene matches: 4. CDR1 is MNHEY, CDR2 SVGEGT, per germline. CDR3 protein: CASSYSHAGAYEQYF. CDR3 in DNA: TGTGCCAGCAGTTACTCGCATGCGGGGGCCTACGAGCAGTACTTC.

V and J are TRBV2 and TRBJ2-7; TRBD1 agrees at 9 bases. The germline V gene encodes CDR1 SNHLY and CDR2 FYNNEI. V dropped 10 bases and J dropped 2; count of bases not matched to a gene: 12. The CDR3 consists of 15 residues. The CDR3 spells CATRRGQGPTYEQYF. In nucleotides, the CDR3 is TGTGCCACCCGGCGGGGACAGGGCCCTACCTACGAGCAGTACTTC.

This clone was detected a few times. The V and J genes are TRBV24-1 and TRBJ2-1, with TRBD2 matching over 13 bases. The V and J ends lost 5 bases and 7 bases, in that order; junction bases with no gene match: 1. Per the germline V gene, CDR1 is KGHDR and CDR2 is SFDVKD. This CDR3 region has 14 residues. Here the CDR3 DNA reads TGTGCCACCAGTGGGACTAGCGGGAGTAATGAGCAGTTCTTC. It is translated as CATSGTSGSNEQFF.

The rearrangement joins TRBV7-3 to TRBJ2-3, with D tentatively TRBD2 (6 bases). The V and J ends lost 3 bases and 14 bases respectively, with 21 bases between them. The germline CDR1 and CDR2 sequences are SGHTA and FQGTGA. This CDR3 comprises 14 residues. CDR3 region: CASSFSPASDRPYF. CDR3 in DNA: TGTGCCAGCAGCTTTTCCCCCGCTAGCGATCGCCCGTATTTT.

The V call is TRBV28, the J call TRBJ2-5; 12 bases match TRBD2. The junction had 3 bases not matched to a gene; V was cut back by 4 bases and J by 0 bases. The CDR3 has 16 residues. Germline CDR1 is MDHEN and CDR2 is SYDVKM. CDR3 coding DNA: TGTGCCAGCAGTTCCGGACTAGCGGGGAACCAAGAGACCCAGTACTTC. Translating gives CASSSGLAGNQETQYF.

CDR3 in DNA: TGTGCCAGCAGCGGAAAAACAGGGTTGGACTATGGCTACACCTTC. This encodes CASSGKTGLDYGYTF. This chain joins TRBV6-5 and TRBJ1-2, with D maybe TRBD1 (6 bases). The V end was cut by 6 bases, the J end by 3 bases, with 17 bases between. Germline values: CDR1 MNHEY, CDR2 SVGAGI. The length of the CDR3 is 15 residues.

The gene calls are TRBV3-1 (or the pseudogene TRBV3-2) and TRBJ1-3; D gene unclear. Germline CDR1 and CDR2: LGHDT and YNNKEL (reference sequence). V lost 8 bases to trimming and J lost 4 bases, with 12 bases between them. The CDR3 length is 13 residues. As DNA, the CDR3 is TGTGCCAGCCTTGGAGGTACCGGAAACACCATATATTTT. Protein sequence: CASLGGTGNTIYF.

DNA for the CDR3: TGCGCCAGCACCTCCGGACTAGCGGATTACAATGAGCAGTTCTTC. It codes for CASTSGLADYNEQFF. This chain connects TRBV10-2 to TRBJ2-1; 10 nucleotides line up with TRBD2. Trimming cost V 7 bases and J 4 bases; bases outside gene matches: 7. CDR3 size: 15 residues. In germline, CDR1 is WSHSY, CDR2 SAAADI.

J is TRBJ1-5 and V is TRBV5-8; 7 nucleotides match TRBD1. The CDR3 extends over 14 amino acids. J lost 3 bases, V lost 3 bases, and 3 bases had no gene match. Germline CDR1 is SGHTS and CDR2 is YDEGEE. The CDR3 sequence: CASSSGTVNQPQHF. CDR3 DNA: TGTGCCAGCAGCTCCGGGACAGTCAATCAGCCCCAGCATTTT.